This paragraph reports one TCR beta chain. This entry is derived from a study of blood T cell repertoires in COVID-19. Study in general: Sample material is recorded as cDNA or gDNA derived from T cells, B-cell-depleted T cells, or PBMCs.

Losses at the gene ends were 3 bases for V and 4 bases for J; bases not matched to a gene: 12. CDR1 and CDR2 from the germline V gene are SGHNT and YYREEE (reference sequence). CDR3 length: 17 amino acids. Original data processing: Estimated nucleated cell counts came from reference gene primer amplification. Method: immunoSEQ multiplex PCR; TCRdb's copy keeps in-frame clones and lacks some. That table is the source of V, J and clone size, and D and trimming were worked out from the DNA. The table records 52,000 or so clones, roughly 83% of them present only once. The chain has TRBV5-4 and TRBJ2-3, with 9 bases aligning to TRBD2. This clonotype originated in a man aged 70 or older with active COVID-19. The sample comprised peripheral blood. DNA for the CDR3: TGTGCCAGCAGCTCGAGCCCGCGGACTAGCGCCCCAGATACGCAGTATTTT. It encodes CASSSSPRTSAPDTQYF.